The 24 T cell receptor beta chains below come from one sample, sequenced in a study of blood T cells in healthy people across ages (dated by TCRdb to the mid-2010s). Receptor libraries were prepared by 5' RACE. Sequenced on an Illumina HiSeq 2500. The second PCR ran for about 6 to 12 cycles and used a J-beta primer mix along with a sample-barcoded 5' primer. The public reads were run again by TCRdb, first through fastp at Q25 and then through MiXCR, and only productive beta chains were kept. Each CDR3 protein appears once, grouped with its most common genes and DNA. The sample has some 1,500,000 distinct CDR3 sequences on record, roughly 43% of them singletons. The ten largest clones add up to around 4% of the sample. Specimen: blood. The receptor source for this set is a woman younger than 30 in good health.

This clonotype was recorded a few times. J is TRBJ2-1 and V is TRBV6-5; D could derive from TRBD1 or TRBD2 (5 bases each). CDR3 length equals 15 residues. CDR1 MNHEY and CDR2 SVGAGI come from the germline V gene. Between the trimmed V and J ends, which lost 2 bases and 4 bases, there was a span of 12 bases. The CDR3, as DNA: TGTGCCAGCAGTTACGGTGGGACCAAATACAATGAGCAGTTCTTC. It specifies CASSYGGTKYNEQFF.

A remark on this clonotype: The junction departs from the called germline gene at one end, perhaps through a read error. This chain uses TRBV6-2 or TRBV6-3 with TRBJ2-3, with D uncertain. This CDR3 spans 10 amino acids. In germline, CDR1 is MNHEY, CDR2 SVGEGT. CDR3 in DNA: TGTGCCGGCAGAGATGATACGCAGTATTTT. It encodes CAGRDDTQYF.

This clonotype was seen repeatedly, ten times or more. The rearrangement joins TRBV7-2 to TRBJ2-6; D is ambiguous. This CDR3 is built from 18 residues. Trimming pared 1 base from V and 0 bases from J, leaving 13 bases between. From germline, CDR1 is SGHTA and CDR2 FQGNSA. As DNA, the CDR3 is TGTGCCAGCAGCTTAGTAGGCCCAAGCCTCTCTGGGGCCAACGTCCTGACTTTC. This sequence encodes CASSLVGPSLSGANVLTF.

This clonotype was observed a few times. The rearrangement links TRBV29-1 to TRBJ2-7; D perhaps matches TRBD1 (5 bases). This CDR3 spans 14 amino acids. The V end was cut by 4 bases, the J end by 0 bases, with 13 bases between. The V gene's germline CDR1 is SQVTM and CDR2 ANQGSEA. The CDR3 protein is CSVAGRLSSYEQYF. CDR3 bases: TGCAGCGTTGCAGGGCGTCTAAGCTCCTACGAGCAGTACTTC.

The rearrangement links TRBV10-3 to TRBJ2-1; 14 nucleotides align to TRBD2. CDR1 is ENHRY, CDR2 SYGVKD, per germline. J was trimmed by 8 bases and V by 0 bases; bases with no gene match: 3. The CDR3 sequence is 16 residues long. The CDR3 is CAISESTSGRDDEQFF. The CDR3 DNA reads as TGTGCCATCAGTGAGTCGACTAGCGGGAGGGACGATGAGCAGTTCTTC.

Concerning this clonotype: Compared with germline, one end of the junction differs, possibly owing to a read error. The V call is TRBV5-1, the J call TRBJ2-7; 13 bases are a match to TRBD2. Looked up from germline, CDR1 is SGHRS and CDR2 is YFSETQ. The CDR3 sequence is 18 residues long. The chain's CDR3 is CAGSLVGLAGPLSYEQYF. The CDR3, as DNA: TGCGCCGGCAGCTTGGTGGGACTAGCGGGGCCTCTCTCCTACGAGCAGTACTTC.

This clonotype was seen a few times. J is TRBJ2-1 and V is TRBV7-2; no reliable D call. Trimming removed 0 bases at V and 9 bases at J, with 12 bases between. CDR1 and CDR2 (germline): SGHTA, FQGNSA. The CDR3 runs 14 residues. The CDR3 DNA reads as TGTGCCAGCAGCTTAGCTTATAAAACGGGTGAGCAGTTCTTC. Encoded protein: CASSLAYKTGEQFF. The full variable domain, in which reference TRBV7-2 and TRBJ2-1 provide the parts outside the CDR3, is GAGVSQSPSNKVTEKGKDVELRCDPISGHTALYWYRQSLGQGLEFLIYFQGNSAPDKSGLPSDRFSAERTGGSVSTLTIQRTQQEDSAVYLCASSLAYKTGEQFFGPGTRLTVL.

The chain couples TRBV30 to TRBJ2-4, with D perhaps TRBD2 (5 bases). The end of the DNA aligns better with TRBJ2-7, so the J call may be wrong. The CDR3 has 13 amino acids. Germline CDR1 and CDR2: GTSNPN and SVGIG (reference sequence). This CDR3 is CAWSPGSSYEQYF. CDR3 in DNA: TGTGCCTGGAGTCCGGGAAGCTCCTACGAGCAGTACTTC.

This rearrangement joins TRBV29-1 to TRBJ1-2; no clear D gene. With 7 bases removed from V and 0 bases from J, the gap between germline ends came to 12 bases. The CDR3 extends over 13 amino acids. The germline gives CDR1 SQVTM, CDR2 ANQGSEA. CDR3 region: CSAVHRANYGYTF. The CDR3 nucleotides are TGCAGCGCCGTACACAGAGCTAACTATGGCTACACCTTC.

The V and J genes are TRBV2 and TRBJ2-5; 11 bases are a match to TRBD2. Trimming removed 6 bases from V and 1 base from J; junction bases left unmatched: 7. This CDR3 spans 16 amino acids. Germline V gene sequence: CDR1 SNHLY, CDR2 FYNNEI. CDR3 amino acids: CASRLRTSGFQETQYF. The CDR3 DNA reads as TGTGCCAGCAGACTGAGGACTAGCGGGTTCCAAGAGACCCAGTACTTC.

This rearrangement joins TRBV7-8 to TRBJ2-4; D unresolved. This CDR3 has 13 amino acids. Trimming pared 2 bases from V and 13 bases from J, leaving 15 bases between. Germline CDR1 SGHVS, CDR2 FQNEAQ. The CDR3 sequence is CASSLHRLSEQYF. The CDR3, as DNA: TGTGCCAGCAGCTTACACAGACTCAGTGAGCAGTACTTC.

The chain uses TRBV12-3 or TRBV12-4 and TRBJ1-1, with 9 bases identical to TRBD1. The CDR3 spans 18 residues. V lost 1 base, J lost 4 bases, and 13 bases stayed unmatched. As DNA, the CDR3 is TGTGCCAGCAGTTTAGGGTGGACAGGGGAGGGTGATATCACTGAAGCTTTCTTT. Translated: CASSLGWTGEGDITEAFF.

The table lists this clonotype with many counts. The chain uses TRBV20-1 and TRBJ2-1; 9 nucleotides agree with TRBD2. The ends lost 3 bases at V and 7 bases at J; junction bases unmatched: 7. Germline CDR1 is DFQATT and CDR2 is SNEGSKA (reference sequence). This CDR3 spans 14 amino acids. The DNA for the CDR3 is TGCAGTGCTAGCGGACTAGCGTTTTTGAATGAGCAGTTCTTC. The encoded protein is CSASGLAFLNEQFF.

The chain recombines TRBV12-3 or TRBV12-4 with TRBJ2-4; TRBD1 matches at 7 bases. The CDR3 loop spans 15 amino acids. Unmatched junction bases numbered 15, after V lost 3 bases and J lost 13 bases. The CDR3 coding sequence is TGTGCCAGCAGTTTCGCGACAGGGTTTTTCTATGAGCAGTACTTC. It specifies CASSFATGFFYEQYF.

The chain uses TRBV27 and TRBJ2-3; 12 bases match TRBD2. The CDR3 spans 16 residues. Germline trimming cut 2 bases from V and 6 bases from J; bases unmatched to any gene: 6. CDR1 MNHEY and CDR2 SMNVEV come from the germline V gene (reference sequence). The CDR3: CASSLILAGGKDTQYF. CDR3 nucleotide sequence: TGTGCCAGCAGTTTAATACTAGCGGGGGGTAAGGATACGCAGTATTTT.

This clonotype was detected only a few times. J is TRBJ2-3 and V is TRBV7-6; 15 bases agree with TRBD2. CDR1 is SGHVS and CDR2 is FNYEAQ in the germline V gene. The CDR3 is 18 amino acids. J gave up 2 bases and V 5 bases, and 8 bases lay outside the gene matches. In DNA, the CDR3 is TGTGCCAGCAGCACCAGGACTAGCGGGAGGGCCTTCACAGATACGCAGTATTTT. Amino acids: CASSTRTSGRAFTDTQYF.

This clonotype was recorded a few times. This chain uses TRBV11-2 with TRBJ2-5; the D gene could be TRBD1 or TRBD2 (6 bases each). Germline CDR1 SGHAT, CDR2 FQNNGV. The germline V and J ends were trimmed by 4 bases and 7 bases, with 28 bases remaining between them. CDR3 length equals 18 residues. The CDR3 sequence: CASSSYINAGQEPGTQYF. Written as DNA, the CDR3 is TGTGCCAGCAGCTCTTACATTAACGCGGGACAAGAACCGGGGACCCAGTACTTC.

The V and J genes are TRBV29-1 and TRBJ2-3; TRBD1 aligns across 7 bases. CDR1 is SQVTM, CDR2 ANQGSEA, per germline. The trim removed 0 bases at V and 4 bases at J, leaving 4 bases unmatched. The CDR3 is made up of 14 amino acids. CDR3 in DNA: TGCAGCGTTGAAGATTCTAGGGGGCCAGATACGCAGTATTTT. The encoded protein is CSVEDSRGPDTQYF.

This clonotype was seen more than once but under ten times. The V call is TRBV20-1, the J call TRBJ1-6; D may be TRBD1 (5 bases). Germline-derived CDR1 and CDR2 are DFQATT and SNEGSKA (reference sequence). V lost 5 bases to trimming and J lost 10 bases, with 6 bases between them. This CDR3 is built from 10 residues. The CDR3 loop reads CSAPGSPLHF. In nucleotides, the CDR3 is TGCAGTGCTCCAGGGTCACCCCTCCACTTT.

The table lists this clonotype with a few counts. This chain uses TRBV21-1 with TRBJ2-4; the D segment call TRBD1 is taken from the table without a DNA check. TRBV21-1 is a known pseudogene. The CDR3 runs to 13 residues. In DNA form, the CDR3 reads TGTGCCAGCAGCAAACGGCCGGGGGACATTCAGTACTTC. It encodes CASSKRPGDIQYF.

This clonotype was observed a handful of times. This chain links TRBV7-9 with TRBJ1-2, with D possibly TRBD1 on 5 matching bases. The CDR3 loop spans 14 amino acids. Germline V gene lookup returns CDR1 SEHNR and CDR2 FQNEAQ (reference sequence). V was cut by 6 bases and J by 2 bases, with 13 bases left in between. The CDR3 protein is CASRPDSVNYGYTF. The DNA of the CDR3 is TGTGCCAGCAGGCCAGACAGCGTCAACTATGGCTACACCTTC. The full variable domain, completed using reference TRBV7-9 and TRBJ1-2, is DTGVSQNPRHKITKRGQNVTFRCDPISEHNRLYWYRQTLGQGPEFLTYFQNEAQLEKSRLLSDRFSAERPKGSFSTLEIQRTEQGDSAMYLCASRPDSVNYGYTFGSGTRLTVV.

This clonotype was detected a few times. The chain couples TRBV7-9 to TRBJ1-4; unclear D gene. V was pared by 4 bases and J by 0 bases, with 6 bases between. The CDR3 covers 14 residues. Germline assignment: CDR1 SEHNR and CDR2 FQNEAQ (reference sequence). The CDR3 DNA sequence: TGTGCCAGCAGCTCCGACGCAACTAATGAAAAACTGTTTTTT. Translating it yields CASSSDATNEKLFF. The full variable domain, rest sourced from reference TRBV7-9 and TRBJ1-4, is DTGVSQNPRHKITKRGQNVTFRCDPISEHNRLYWYRQTLGQGPEFLTYFQNEAQLEKSRLLSDRFSAERPKGSFSTLEIQRTEQGDSAMYLCASSSDATNEKLFFGSGTQLSVL.

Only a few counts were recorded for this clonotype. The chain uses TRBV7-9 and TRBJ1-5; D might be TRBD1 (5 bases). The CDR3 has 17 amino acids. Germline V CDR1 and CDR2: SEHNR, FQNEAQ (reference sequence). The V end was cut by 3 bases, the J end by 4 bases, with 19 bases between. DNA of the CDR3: TGTGCCAGCAGCTTGGCTTCCGGGACGGAAAATAATCAGCCCCAGCATTTT. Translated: CASSLASGTENNQPQHF.

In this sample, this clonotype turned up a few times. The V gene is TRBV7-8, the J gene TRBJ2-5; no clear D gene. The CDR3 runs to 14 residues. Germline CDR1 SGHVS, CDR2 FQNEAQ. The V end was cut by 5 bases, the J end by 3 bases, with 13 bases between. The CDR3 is CASSVRPLEETQYF. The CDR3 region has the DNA TGTGCCAGCAGCGTGCGGCCCCTTGAAGAGACCCAGTACTTC.